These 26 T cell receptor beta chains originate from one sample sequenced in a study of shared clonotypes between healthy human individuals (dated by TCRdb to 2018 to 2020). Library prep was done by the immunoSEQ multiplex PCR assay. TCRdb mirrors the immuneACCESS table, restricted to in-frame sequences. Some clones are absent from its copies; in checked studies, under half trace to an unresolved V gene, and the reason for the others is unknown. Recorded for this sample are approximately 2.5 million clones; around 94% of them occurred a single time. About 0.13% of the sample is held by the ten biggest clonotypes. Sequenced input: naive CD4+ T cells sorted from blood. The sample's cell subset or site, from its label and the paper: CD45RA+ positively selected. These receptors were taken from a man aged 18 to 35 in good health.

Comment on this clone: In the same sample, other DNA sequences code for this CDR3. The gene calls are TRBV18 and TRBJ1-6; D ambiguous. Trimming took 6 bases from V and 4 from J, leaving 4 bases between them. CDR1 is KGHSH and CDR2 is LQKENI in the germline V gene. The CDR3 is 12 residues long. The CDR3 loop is CASSPYNSPLHF. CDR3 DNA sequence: TGTGCCAGCTCGCCTTATAATTCACCCCTCCACTTT.

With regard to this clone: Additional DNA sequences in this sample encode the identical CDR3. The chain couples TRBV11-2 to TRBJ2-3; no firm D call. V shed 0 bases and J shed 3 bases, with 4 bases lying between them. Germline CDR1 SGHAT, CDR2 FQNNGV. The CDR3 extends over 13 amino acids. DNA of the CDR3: TGTGCCAGCAGCTTAGATTTGACAGATACGCAGTATTTT. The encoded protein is CASSLDLTDTQYF.

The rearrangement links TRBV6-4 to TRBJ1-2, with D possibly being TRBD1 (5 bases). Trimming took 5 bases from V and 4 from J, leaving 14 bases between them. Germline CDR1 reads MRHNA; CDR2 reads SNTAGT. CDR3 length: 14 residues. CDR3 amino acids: CASSSREGPYGYTF. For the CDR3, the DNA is TGTGCCAGCAGTAGTCGTGAGGGACCCTATGGCTACACCTTC.

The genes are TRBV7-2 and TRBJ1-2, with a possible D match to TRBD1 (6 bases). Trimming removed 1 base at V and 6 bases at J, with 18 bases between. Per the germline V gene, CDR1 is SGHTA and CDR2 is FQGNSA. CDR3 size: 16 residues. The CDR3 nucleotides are TGTGCCAGCAGCTTAGGGCCCATGGACAGCCAAAATGGCTACACCTTC. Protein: CASSLGPMDSQNGYTF.

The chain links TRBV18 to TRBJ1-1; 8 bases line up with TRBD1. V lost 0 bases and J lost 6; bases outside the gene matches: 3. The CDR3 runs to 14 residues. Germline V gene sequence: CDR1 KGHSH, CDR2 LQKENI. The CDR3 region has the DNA TGTGCCAGCTCACCACCCTCAGGGGGCCCTGAAGCTTTCTTT. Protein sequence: CASSPPSGGPEAFF.

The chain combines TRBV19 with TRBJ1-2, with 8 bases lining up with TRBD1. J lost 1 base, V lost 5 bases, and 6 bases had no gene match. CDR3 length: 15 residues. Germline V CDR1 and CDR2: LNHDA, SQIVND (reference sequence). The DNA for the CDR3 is TGTGCCAGTAGTCCCGGACAGGGAAGTAACTATGGCTACACCTTC. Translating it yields CASSPGQGSNYGYTF.

In nucleotides, the CDR3 is TGTGCCATCAGTGAGTCGATTCTCAGACAGGATGGCTACACCTTC. It encodes CAISESILRQDGYTF. The rearrangement links TRBV10-3 to TRBJ1-2, with D possibly being TRBD1 (6 bases). The CDR3 has 15 residues. Trimming cost V 0 bases and J 6 bases, with 14 bases left between them. Germline V CDR1 and CDR2: ENHRY, SYGVKD.

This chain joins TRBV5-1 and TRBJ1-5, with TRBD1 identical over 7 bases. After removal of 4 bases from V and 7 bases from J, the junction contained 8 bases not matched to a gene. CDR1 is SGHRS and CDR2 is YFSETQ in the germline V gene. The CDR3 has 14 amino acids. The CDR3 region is CASSLRGGEQPQHF. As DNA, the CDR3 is TGCGCCAGCAGCCTGAGAGGGGGCGAGCAGCCCCAGCATTTT.

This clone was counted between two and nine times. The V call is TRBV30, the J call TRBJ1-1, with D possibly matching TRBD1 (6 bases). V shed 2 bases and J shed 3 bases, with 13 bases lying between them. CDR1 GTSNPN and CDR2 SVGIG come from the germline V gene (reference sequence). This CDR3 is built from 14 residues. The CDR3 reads CAWSPHGQYTEAFF. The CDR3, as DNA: TGTGCCTGGAGTCCCCACGGACAGTACACTGAAGCTTTCTTT.

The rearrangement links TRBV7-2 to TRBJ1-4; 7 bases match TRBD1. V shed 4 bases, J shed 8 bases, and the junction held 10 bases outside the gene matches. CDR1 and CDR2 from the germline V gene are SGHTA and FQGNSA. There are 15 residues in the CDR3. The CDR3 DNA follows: TGTGCCAGCAGCTCGACAGGGCGCGGATTGGAAAAACTGTTTTTT. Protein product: CASSSTGRGLEKLFF.

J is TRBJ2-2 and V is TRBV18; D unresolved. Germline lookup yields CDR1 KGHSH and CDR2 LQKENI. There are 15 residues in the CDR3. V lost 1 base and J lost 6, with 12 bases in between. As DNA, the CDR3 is TGTGCCAGCTCACCACGCCCAGAGCCGGCCGGGGAGCTGTTTTTT. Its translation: CASSPRPEPAGELFF.

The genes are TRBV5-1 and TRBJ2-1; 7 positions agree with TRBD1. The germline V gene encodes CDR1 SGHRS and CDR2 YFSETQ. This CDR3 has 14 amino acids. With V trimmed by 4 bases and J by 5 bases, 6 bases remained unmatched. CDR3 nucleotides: TGCGCCAGCAGCCCGGCGACAGGGAACAATGAGCAGTTCTTC. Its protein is CASSPATGNNEQFF.

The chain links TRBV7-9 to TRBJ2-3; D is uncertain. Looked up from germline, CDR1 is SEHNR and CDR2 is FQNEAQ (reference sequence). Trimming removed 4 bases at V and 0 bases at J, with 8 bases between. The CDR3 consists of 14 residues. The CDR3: CASSSKRSTDTQYF. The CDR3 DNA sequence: TGTGCCAGCAGCTCTAAAAGAAGCACAGATACGCAGTATTTT.

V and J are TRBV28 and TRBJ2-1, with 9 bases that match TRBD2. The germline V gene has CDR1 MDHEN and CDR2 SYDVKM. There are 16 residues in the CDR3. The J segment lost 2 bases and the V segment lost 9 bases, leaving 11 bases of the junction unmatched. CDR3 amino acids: CASGGAGGNAYNEQFF. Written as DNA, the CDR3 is TGTGCCAGTGGAGGTGCGGGGGGGAACGCCTACAATGAGCAGTTCTTC.

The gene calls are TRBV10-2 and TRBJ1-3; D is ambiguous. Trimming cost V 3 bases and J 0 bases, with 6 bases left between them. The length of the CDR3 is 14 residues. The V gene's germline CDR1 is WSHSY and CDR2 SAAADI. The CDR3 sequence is CASSDRTSGNTIYF. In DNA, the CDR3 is TGCGCCAGCAGTGACAGGACCTCTGGAAACACCATATATTTT.

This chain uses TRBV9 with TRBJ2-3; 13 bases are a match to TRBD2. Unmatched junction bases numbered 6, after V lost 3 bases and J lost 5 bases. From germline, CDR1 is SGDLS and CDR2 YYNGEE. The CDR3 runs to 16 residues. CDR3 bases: TGTGCCAGCAGCGGCGGACTAGCGGGAGTCTTAGATACGCAGTATTTT. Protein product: CASSGGLAGVLDTQYF.

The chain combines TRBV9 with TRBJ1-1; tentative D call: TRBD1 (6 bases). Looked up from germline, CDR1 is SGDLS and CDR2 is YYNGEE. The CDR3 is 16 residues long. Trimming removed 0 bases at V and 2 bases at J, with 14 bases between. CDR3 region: CASSVATGSVNTEAFF. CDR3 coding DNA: TGTGCCAGCAGCGTAGCTACAGGGTCGGTAAACACTGAAGCTTTCTTT.

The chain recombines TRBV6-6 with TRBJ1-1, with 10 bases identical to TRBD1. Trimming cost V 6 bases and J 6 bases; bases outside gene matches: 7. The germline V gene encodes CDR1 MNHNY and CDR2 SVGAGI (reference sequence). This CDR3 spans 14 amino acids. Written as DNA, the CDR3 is TGTGCCAGCAGCCCTCGGGACAGGGGTTCTGAAGCTTTCTTT. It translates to CASSPRDRGSEAFF.

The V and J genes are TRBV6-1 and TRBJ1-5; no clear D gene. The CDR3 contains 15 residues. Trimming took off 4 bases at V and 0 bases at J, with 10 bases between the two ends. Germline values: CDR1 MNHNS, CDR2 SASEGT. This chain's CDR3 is CASSALGFSNQPQHF. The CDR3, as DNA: TGTGCCAGCAGTGCCCTAGGGTTTAGCAATCAGCCCCAGCATTTT.

CDR3 nucleotides: TGTGCCAGCAGCCGGGACAGGGCGACAGATACGCAGTATTTT. Translation: CASSRDRATDTQYF. This chain connects TRBV5-4 to TRBJ2-3; 9 bases are a match to TRBD1. The ends lost 4 bases at V and 3 bases at J; junction bases unmatched: 3. This CDR3 has 14 residues. Germline CDR1 and CDR2: SGHNT and YYREEE (reference sequence).

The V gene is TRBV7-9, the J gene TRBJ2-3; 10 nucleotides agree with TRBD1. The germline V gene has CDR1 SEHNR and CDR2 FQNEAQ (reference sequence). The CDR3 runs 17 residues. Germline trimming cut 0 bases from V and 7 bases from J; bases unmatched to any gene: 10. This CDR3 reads CASSLAVGDRGWNTQYF. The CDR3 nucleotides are TGTGCCAGCAGCTTAGCGGTTGGGGACAGGGGCTGGAATACGCAGTATTTT. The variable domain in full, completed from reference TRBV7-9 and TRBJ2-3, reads DTGVSQNPRHKITKRGQNVTFRCDPISEHNRLYWYRQTLGQGPEFLTYFQNEAQLEKSRLLSDRFSAERPKGSFSTLEIQRTEQGDSAMYLCASSLAVGDRGWNTQYFGPGTRLTVL.

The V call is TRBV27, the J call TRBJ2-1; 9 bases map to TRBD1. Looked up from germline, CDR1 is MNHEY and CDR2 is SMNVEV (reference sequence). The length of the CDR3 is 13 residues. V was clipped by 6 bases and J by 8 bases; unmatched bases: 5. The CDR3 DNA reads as TGTGCCAGCAGGCCACAGGGGGCCGATGAGCAGTTCTTC. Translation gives CASRPQGADEQFF.

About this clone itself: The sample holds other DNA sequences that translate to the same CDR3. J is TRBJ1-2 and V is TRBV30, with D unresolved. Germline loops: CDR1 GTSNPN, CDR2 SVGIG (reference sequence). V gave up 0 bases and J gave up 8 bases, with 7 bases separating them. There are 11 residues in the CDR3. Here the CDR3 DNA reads TGTGCCTGGAGTGTACTGGGAGGCTACACCTTC. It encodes CAWSVLGGYTF.

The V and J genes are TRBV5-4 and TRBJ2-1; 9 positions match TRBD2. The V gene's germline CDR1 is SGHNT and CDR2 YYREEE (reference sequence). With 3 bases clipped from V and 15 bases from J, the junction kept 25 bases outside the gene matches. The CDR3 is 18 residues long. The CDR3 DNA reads TGTGCCAGCAGCTCTGGACAGTCCCGGGGACTAGCTTCTCCTCTGCGGTTCTTC. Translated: CASSSGQSRGLASPLRFF.

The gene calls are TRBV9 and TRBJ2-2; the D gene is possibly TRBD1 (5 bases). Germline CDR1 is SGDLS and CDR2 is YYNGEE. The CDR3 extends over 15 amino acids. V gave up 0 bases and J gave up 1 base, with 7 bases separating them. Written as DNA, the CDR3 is TGTGCCAGCAGCGTAGAGGGGCAGAACACCGGGGAGCTGTTTTTT. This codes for CASSVEGQNTGELFF.

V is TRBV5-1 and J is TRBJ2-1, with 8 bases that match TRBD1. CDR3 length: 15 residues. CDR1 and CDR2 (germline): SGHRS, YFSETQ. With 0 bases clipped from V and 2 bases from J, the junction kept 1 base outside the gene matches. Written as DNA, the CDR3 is TGCGCCAGCAGCTTGGCACAGGGGGCCTACAATGAGCAGTTCTTC. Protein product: CASSLAQGAYNEQFF.